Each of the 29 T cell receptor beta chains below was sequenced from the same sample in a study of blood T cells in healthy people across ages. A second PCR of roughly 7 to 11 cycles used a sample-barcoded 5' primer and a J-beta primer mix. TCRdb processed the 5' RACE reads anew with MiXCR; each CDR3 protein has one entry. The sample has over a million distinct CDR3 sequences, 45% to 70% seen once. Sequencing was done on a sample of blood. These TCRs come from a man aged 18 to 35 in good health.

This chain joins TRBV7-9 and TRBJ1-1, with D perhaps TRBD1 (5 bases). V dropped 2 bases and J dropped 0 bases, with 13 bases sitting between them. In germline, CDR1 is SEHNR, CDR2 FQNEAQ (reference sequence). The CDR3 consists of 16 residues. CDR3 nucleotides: TGTGCCAGCAGCTTAAGATTCGACAGATTGAACACTGAAGCTTTCTTT. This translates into CASSLRFDRLNTEAFF.

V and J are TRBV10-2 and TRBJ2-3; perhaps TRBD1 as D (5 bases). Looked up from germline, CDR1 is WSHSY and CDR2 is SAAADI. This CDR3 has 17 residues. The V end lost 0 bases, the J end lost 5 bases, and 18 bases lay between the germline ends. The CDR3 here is CASSESCAGPREDTQYF. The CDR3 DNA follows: TGCGCCAGCAGTGAGTCGTGTGCAGGGCCTAGGGAAGATACGCAGTATTTT.

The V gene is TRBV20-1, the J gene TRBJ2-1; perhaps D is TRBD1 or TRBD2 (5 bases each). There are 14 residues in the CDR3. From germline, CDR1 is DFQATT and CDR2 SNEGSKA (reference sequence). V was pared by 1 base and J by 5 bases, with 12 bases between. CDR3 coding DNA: TGCAGTGCTAGAGGTACTAGGGACCACAATGAGCAGTTCTTC. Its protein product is CSARGTRDHNEQFF.

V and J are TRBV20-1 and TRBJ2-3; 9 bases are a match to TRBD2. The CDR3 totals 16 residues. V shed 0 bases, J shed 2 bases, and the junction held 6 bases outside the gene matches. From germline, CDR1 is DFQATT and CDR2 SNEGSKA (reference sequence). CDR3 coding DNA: TGCAGTGCTAGAGAGTCTAGCGGGAAGGTCACAGATACGCAGTATTTT. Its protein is CSARESSGKVTDTQYF.

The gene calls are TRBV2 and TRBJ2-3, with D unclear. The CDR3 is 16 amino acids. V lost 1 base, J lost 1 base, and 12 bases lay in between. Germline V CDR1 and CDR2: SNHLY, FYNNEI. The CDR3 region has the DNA TGTGCCAGCAGTGAAGGACGGCTAGTTGGCACAGATACGCAGTATTTT. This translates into CASSEGRLVGTDTQYF.

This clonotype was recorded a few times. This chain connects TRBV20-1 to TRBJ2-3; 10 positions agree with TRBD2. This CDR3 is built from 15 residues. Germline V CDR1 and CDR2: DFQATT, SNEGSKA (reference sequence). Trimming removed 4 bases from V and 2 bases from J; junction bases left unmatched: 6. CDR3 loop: CSATRTSGNTDTQYF. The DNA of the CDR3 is TGCAGTGCTACCCGGACTAGCGGAAACACAGATACGCAGTATTTT.

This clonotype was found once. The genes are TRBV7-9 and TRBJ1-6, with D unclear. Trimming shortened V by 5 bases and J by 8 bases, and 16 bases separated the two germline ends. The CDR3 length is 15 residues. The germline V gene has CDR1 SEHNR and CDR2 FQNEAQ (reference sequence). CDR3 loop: CASSGGSFGDSPLHF. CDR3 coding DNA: TGTGCCAGCAGCGGAGGTTCTTTCGGCGATTCACCCCTCCACTTT. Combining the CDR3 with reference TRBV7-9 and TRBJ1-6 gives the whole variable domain DTGVSQNPRHKITKRGQNVTFRCDPISEHNRLYWYRQTLGQGPEFLTYFQNEAQLEKSRLLSDRFSAERPKGSFSTLEIQRTEQGDSAMYLCASSGGSFGDSPLHFGNGTRLTVT.

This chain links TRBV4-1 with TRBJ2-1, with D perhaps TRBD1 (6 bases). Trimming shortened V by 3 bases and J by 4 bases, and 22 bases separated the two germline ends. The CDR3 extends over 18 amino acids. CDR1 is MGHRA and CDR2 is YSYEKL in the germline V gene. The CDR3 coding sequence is TGCGCCAGCAGCCAGAAGAGCCCAGCGCTCAGGGGATACAATGAGCAGTTCTTC. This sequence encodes CASSQKSPALRGYNEQFF.

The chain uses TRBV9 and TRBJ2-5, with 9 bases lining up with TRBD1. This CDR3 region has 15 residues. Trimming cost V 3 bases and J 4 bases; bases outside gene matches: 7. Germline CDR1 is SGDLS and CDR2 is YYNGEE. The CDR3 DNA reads TGTGCCAGCAGCGCAGAGGGACAGGGACCAGAGACCCAGTACTTC. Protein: CASSAEGQGPETQYF. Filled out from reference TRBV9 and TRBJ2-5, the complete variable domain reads DSGVTQTPKHLITATGQRVTLRCSPRSGDLSVYWYQQSLDQGLQFLIQYYNGEERAKGNILERFSAQQFPDLHSELNLSSLELGDSALYFCASSAEGQGPETQYFGPGTRLLVL.

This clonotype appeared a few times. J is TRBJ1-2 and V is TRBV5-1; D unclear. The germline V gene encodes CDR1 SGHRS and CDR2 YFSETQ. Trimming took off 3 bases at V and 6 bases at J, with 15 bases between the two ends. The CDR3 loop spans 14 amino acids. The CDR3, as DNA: TGCGCCAGCAGCTGGTCGAATTCCGGGGATGGCTACACCTTC. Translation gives CASSWSNSGDGYTF. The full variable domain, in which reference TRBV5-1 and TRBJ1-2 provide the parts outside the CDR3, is KAGVTQTPRYLIKTRGQQVTLSCSPISGHRSVSWYQQTPGQGLQFLFEYFSETQRNKGNFPGRFSGRQFSNSRSEMNVSTLELGDSALYLCASSWSNSGDGYTFGSGTRLTVV.

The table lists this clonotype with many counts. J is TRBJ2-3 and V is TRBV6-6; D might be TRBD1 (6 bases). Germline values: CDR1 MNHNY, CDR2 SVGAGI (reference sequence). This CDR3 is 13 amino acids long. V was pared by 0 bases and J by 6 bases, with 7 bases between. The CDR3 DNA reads TGTGCCAGCAGTTACTCGGGGGCGGATACGCAGTATTTT. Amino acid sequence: CASSYSGADTQYF.

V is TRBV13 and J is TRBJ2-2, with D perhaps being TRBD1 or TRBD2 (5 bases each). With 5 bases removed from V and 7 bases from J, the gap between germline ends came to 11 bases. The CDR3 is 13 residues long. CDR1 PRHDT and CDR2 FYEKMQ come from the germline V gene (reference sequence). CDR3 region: CASSTTDYGELFF. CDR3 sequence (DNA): TGTGCCAGCAGCACGACAGACTACGGGGAGCTGTTTTTT.

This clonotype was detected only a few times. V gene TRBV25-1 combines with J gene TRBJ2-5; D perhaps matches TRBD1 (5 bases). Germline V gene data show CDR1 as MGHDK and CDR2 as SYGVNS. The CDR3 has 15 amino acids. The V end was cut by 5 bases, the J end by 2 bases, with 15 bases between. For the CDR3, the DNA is TGTGCCAGCAGTCCACCTCGACAGATACAAGAGACCCAGTACTTC. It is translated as CASSPPRQIQETQYF.

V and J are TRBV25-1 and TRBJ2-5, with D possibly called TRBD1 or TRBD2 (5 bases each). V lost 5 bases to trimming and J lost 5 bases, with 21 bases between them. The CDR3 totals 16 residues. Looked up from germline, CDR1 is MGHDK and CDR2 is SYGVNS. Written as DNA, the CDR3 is TGTGCCAGCAGTTTCTTAGGAGGAGCACCAGGGGAGACCCAGTACTTC. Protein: CASSFLGGAPGETQYF.

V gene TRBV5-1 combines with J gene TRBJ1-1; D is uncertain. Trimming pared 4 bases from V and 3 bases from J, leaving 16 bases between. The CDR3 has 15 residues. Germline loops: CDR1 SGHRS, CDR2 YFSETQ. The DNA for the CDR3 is TGCGCCAGCAGCCCTTCCAGCGACGGCGACACTGAAGCTTTCTTT. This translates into CASSPSSDGDTEAFF.

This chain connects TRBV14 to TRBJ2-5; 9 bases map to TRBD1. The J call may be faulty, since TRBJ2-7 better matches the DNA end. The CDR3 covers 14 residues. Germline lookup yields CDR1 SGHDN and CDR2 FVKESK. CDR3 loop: CASSQPDRGYEQYF. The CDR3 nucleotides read TGTGCCAGCAGCCAACCGGACAGGGGCTACGAGCAGTACTTC.

In DNA form, the CDR3 reads TGTGCCAGCACTTCGGGACTAGCGGGTCTTCAGTACTTC. Its protein is CASTSGLAGLQYF. The V and J genes are TRBV28 and TRBJ2-5; 12 bases are a match to TRBD2. The germline gives CDR1 MDHEN, CDR2 SYDVKM. Germline trimming cut 7 bases from V and 11 bases from J; bases unmatched to any gene: 8. This CDR3 has 13 amino acids.

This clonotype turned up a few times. Here the CDR3 reads CASDSTGSNQPQHF. The CDR3, as DNA: TGTGCCAGTGACTCGACAGGGAGCAATCAGCCCCAGCATTTT. The rearrangement joins TRBV2 to TRBJ1-5; 7 nucleotides agree with TRBD1. The V and J ends lost 9 bases and 1 base, in that order; junction bases with no gene match: 6. CDR3 length equals 14 residues. The germline V gene encodes CDR1 SNHLY and CDR2 FYNNEI.

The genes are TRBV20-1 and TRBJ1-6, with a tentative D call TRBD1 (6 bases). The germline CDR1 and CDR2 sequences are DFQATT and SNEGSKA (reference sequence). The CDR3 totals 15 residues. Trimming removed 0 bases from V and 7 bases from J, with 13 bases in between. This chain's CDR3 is CSARDRTGSNSPLHF. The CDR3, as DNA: TGCAGTGCTAGAGATCGCACAGGGTCGAATTCACCCCTCCACTTT.

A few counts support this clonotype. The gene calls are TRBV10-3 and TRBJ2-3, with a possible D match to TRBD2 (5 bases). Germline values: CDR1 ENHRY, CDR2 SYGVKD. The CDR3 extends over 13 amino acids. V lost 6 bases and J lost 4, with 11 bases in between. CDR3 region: CAISGNLADTQYF. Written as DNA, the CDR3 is TGTGCCATCAGCGGGAATTTGGCAGATACGCAGTATTTT.

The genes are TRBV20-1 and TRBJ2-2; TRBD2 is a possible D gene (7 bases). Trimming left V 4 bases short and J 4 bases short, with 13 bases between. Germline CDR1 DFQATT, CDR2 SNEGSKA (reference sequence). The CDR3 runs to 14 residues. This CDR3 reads CSAKGGGATGELFF. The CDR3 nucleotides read TGCAGTGCTAAGGGTGGGGGGGCCACCGGGGAGCTGTTTTTT.

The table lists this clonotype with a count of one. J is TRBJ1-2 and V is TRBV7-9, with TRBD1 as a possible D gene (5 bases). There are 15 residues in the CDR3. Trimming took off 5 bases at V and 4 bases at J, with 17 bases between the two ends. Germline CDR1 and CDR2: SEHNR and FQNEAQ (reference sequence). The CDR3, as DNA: TGTGCCAGCAGCCCTGAGGGGAGGCTGAGCTATGGCTACACCTTC. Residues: CASSPEGRLSYGYTF. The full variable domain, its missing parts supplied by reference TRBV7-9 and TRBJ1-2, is DTGVSQNPRHKITKRGQNVTFRCDPISEHNRLYWYRQTLGQGPEFLTYFQNEAQLEKSRLLSDRFSAERPKGSFSTLEIQRTEQGDSAMYLCASSPEGRLSYGYTFGSGTRLTVV.

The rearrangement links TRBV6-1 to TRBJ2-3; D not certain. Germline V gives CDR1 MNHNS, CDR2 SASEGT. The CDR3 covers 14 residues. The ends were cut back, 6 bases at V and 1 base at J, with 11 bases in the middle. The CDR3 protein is CASSASPGTDTQYF. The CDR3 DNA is TGTGCCAGCAGCGCCAGCCCAGGCACAGATACGCAGTATTTT.

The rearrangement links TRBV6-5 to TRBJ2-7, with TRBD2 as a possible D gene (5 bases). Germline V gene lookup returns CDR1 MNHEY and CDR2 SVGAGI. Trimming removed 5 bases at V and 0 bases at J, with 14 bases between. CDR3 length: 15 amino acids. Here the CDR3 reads CASSRNPRDSYEQYF. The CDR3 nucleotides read TGTGCCAGCAGTAGAAACCCCCGGGACTCCTACGAGCAGTACTTC.

The CDR3 spells CAISDRGDTQYF. The CDR3 DNA is TGTGCCATCAGTGATAGGGGGGATACGCAGTATTTT. The chain joins TRBV10-3 to TRBJ2-3, with a weak D call TRBD1 (6 bases). In germline, CDR1 is ENHRY, CDR2 SYGVKD. Trimming removed 3 bases at V and 6 bases at J, with 7 bases between. CDR3 length: 12 residues.

The CDR3 here is CASSDLYTQYF. DNA for the CDR3: TGTGCCAGCAGTGATCTTTATACGCAGTATTTT. J is TRBJ2-3 and V is TRBV25-1; the D is unclear. The CDR3 is made up of 11 amino acids. The germline gives CDR1 MGHDK, CDR2 SYGVNS. Between the trimmed V and J ends, which lost 3 bases and 7 bases, there was a span of 5 bases.

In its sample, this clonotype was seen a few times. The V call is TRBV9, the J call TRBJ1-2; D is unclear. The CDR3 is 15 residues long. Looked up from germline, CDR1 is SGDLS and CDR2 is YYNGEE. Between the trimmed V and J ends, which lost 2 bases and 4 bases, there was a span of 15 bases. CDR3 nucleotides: TGTGCCAGCAGCGTTGACACTACAGCTCTCTATGGCTACACCTTC. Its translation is CASSVDTTALYGYTF.

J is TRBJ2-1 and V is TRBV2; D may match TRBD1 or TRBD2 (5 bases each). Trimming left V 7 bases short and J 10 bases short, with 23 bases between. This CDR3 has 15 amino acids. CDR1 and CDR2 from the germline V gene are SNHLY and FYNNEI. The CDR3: CASNGGGATFGEQFF. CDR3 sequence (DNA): TGTGCCAGCAATGGTGGGGGAGCAACCTTCGGGGAGCAGTTCTTC.

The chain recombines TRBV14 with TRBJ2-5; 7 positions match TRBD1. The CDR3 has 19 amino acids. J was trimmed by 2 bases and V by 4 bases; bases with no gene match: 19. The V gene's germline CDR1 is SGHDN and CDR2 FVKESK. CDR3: CASSRIPGWFGRGQETQYF. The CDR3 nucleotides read TGTGCCAGCAGCCGGATCCCGGGATGGTTTGGCAGGGGGCAAGAGACCCAGTACTTC.